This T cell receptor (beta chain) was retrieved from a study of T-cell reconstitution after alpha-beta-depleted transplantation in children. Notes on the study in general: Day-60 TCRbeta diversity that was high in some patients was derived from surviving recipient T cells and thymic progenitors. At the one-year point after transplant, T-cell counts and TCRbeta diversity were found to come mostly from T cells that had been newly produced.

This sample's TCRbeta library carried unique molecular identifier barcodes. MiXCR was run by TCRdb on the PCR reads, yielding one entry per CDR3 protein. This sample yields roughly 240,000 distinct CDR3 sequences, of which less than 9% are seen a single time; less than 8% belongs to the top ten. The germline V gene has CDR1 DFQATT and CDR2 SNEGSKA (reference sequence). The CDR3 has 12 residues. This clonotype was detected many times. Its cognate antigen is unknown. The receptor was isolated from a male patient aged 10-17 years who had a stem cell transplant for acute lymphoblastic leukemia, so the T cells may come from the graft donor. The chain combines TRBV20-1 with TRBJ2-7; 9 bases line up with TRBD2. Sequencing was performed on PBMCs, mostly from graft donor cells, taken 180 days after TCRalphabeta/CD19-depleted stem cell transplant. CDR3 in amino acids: CSLTSGPYEQYF. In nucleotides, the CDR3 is TGCAGCTTGACTAGCGGACCCTACGAGCAGTACTTC.